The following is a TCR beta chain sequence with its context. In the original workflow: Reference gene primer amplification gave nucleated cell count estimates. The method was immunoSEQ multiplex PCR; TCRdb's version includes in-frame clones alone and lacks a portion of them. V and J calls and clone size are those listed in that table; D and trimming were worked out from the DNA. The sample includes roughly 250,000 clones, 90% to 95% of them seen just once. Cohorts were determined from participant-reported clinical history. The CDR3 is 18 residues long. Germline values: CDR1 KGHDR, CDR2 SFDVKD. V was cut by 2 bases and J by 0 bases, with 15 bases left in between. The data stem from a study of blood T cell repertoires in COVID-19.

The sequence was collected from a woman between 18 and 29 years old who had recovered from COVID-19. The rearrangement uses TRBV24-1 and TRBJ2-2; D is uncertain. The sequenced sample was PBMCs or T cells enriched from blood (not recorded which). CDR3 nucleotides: TGTGCCACCAGTGATTGGTCCACGGGTTACGCGAACACCGGGGAGCTGTTTTTT. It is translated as CATSDWSTGYANTGELFF.